A selection of T cell receptor beta chains follows, all from one sample in a study of shared clonotypes between healthy human individuals. Assay: immunoSEQ multiplex PCR; the TCRdb copy retains only in-frame clones and omits some. The table shows about half a million clones, with around 80% occurring only once. The specimen was PBMCs. These receptors were taken from a middle-aged woman in good health. Some clones in this sample may be carry-over from other donors' samples. CDR3s include the opening cysteine and the closing phenylalanine or tryptophan. The order of the fields is clone size, D gene, J gene, V gene, CDR3 length, CDR3 DNA, CDR3 protein. A D gene is named only where the DNA matches it firmly. Clone size is given for some rows only: seen once, a few or many times, or a class if the clone is expanded.

size: once
D: TRBD1
J: TRBJ1-2
V: TRBV6-1
length: 13
DNA: TGTGCCAGCAATCGACAGGGTAACTATGGCTACACCTTC
CDR3: CASNRQGNYGYTF

size: .
D: TRBD1
J: TRBJ2-2
V: TRBV5-1
length: 16
DNA: TGCGCCAGCAGCTTGAGACAGGGGTACAACACCGGGGAGCTGTTTTTT
CDR3: CASSLRQGYNTGELFF

size: .
D: TRBD1
J: TRBJ1-6
V: TRBV4-1
length: 15
DNA: TGCGCCAGCAGCAGAACAGGGGGAGGTAATTCACCCCTCCACTTT
CDR3: CASSRTGGGNSPLHF

size: .
D: TRBD1
J: TRBJ1-2
V: TRBV27
length: 18
DNA: TGTGCCAGCAGTTCGGGACAGGGTATCGGATCGGTCAACTATGGCTACACCTTC
CDR3: CASSSGQGIGSVNYGYTF

size: .
D: .
J: TRBJ2-1
V: TRBV30
length: 14
DNA: TGTGCCTGGAGTGTACTCGGGTCAGAAAATGAGCAGTTCTTC
CDR3: CAWSVLGSENEQFF

size: once
D: .
J: TRBJ2-1
V: TRBV29-1
length: 13
DNA: TGCAGCGTCGGCTGGGGTAGCGGCGATGAGCAGTTCTTC
CDR3: CSVGWGSGDEQFF

size: once
D: TRBD2
J: TRBJ2-5
V: TRBV19
length: 15
DNA: TGTGCCAGTAGTATTGACGTAGCGGGAGAAGAGACCCAGTACTTC
CDR3: CASSIDVAGEETQYF

size: .
D: TRBD2
J: TRBJ2-7
V: TRBV27
length: 15
DNA: TGTGCCAGCAGTCTCCTAGCGGGAGCTAGCTACGAGCAGTACTTC
CDR3: CASSLLAGASYEQYF

size: many
D: TRBD2
J: TRBJ2-3
V: TRBV4-2
length: 14
DNA: TGTGCCAGCAGCCAAGGGCGGGAGCCAGATACGCAGTATTTT
CDR3: CASSQGREPDTQYF

size: once
D: .
J: TRBJ2-5
V: TRBV6-1
length: 16
DNA: TGTGCCAGCAGTGAAGGAGGTCTAGGCGTTTTCAAGACCCAGTACTTC
CDR3: CASSEGGLGVFKTQYF

size: .
D: TRBD2
J: TRBJ2-5
V: TRBV2
length: 16
DNA: TGTGCCAGCAGTTCCCGACTAGCGGGAGGGGGGGAGACCCAGTACTTC
CDR3: CASSSRLAGGGETQYF

size: .
D: .
J: TRBJ1-5
V: TRBV27
length: 15
DNA: TGTGCCAGCAGCCGGGACTTCGATAGCAATCAGCCCCAGCATTTT
CDR3: CASSRDFDSNQPQHF

size: .
D: .
J: TRBJ2-7
V: TRBV28
length: 12
DNA: TGTGCCAGCAGTTTAACCGACTACGAGCAGTACTTC
CDR3: CASSLTDYEQYF

size: .
D: .
J: TRBJ2-7
V: TRBV21-1
length: 15
DNA: TGTGCCAGCAGCACACCGGGACAGGTCCCCTACGAGCAGTACTTC
CDR3: CASSTPGQVPYEQYF

size: .
D: TRBD1
J: TRBJ2-2
V: TRBV30
length: 19
DNA: TGTGCCTGGAGTGTAAAGTTAATCAGACAGGGGCTCTATAGAGGGGAGCTGTTTTTT
CDR3: CAWSVKLIRQGLYRGELFF

size: many
D: .
J: TRBJ1-4
V: TRBV19
length: 16
DNA: TGTGCCAGTAGTATCGGACGCCAGGGGACGGGAGAAAAACTGTTTTTT
CDR3: CASSIGRQGTGEKLFF

size: .
D: TRBD1
J: TRBJ2-7
V: TRBV28
length: 15
DNA: TGTGCCAGCAGCAGAACCGGGACAGGGTACTACGAGCAGTACTTC
CDR3: CASSRTGTGYYEQYF

size: .
D: .
J: TRBJ2-2
V: TRBV19
length: 15
DNA: TGTGCCAGTCACCAAGACAGGCCGAACACCGGGGAGCTGTTTTTT
CDR3: CASHQDRPNTGELFF

size: .
D: TRBD2
J: TRBJ2-1
V: TRBV15
length: 14
DNA: TGTGCCACCAGCAAGGGACTAGATCCCAATGAGCAGTTCTTC
CDR3: CATSKGLDPNEQFF

size: .
D: .
J: TRBJ1-1
V: TRBV9
length: 14
DNA: TGTGCCAGCAGCGTAGGGGGTAAGAACACTGAAGCTTTCTTT
CDR3: CASSVGGKNTEAFF

size: .
D: TRBD2
J: TRBJ2-7
V: TRBV2
length: 18
DNA: TGTGCCAGCAGTGACGGGGGGGCTGGCCTAGGTGGATCCTACGAGCAGTACTTC
CDR3: CASSDGGAGLGGSYEQYF

size: .
D: .
J: TRBJ2-7
V: TRBV6-5
length: 12
DNA: TGTGCCAGCACGGCCAGCTCCTACGAGCAGTACTTC
CDR3: CASTASSYEQYF

size: few
D: .
J: TRBJ1-4
V: TRBV21-1
length: 17
DNA: TGTGCCAGCAGCGCTTCCCCCGGGACAGACTTTAATGAAAAACTGTTTTTT
CDR3: CASSASPGTDFNEKLFF

size: .
D: .
J: TRBJ2-7
V: TRBV9
length: 15
DNA: TGTGCCAGCAGCGTAGGGGCAGGCGGCCCCTACGAGCAGTACTTC
CDR3: CASSVGAGGPYEQYF

size: few
D: .
J: TRBJ2-3
V: TRBV5-4
length: 16
DNA: TGTGCCAGCAGCTTTTATACGGGCGGGAACCCAGATACGCAGTATTTT
CDR3: CASSFYTGGNPDTQYF

size: .
D: TRBD2
J: TRBJ2-2
V: TRBV27
length: 18
DNA: TGTGCCAGCAGTTCACTACCGGGACTAGCGGGAGGCACCGGGGAGCTGTTTTTT
CDR3: CASSSLPGLAGGTGELFF

size: .
D: TRBD2
J: TRBJ2-7
V: TRBV6-6
length: 16
DNA: TGTGCCAGCAGTTACTGGGGGACTAGCGGAACCTACGAGCAGTACTTC
CDR3: CASSYWGTSGTYEQYF

size: once
D: .
J: TRBJ2-3
V: TRBV6-1
length: 15
DNA: TGTGCCAGCAGTGGCTCGGGACCCCCGAGGGATACGCAGTATTTT
CDR3: CASSGSGPPRDTQYF

size: .
D: .
J: TRBJ1-4
V: TRBV6-1
length: 12
DNA: TGTGCCAGCAGTGAAGAGGAAGAAAAACTGTTTTTT
CDR3: CASSEEEEKLFF

size: .
D: .
J: TRBJ1-1
V: TRBV9
length: 11
DNA: TGTGCCAGCAGCCCCGCCACTGAAGCTTTCTTT
CDR3: CASSPATEAFF

size: .
D: .
J: TRBJ2-2
V: TRBV4-1
length: 15
DNA: TGCGCCAGCAGCCAAGTAGTCTCCCTCACCGGGGAGCTGTTTTTT
CDR3: CASSQVVSLTGELFF

size: .
D: .
J: TRBJ1-1
V: TRBV27
length: 14
DNA: TGTGCCAGCAGTTTGACAGCGGCGGACACTGAAGCTTTCTTT
CDR3: CASSLTAADTEAFF

size: .
D: .
J: TRBJ1-5
V: TRBV7-2
length: 16
DNA: TGTGCCAGCAGCCCGTATTCAGTGGATAGCAATCAGCCCCAGCATTTT
CDR3: CASSPYSVDSNQPQHF

size: .
D: TRBD2
J: TRBJ2-3
V: TRBV9
length: 17
DNA: TGTGCCAGCAGCGTAGGGAGGACTAGCGGGGGCACAGATACGCAGTATTTT
CDR3: CASSVGRTSGGTDTQYF

size: .
D: TRBD2
J: TRBJ2-3
V: TRBV7-8
length: 14
DNA: TGTGCCAGCAGCGTACTAGCGGTCACAGATACGCAGTATTTT
CDR3: CASSVLAVTDTQYF

size: .
D: .
J: TRBJ2-5
V: TRBV28
length: 15
DNA: TGTGCCAGCAGTCCACTCCAACTAGACCAAGAGACCCAGTACTTC
CDR3: CASSPLQLDQETQYF